Below are 28 T cell receptor beta chains sequenced from a single sample in a study of shared clonotypes between healthy human individuals. TCRdb keeps only in-frame clones here, not all; method: immunoSEQ multiplex PCR. The table includes around 430,000 clones, 79% detected once. Input material: PBMCs. The source is a woman in her thirties or forties in good health. Some clones in this sample may be carry-over from other donors' samples.

J is TRBJ2-3 and V is TRBV10-3; 11 bases map to TRBD2. The CDR3 totals 17 residues. Unmatched junction bases numbered 4, after V lost 0 bases and J lost 2 bases. Germline CDR1 is ENHRY and CDR2 is SYGVKD. CDR3 DNA sequence: TGTGCCATCAGTGAGTCCGCTAGCGGGAGGTTCACAGATACGCAGTATTTT. Encoded protein: CAISESASGRFTDTQYF.

The V and J genes are TRBV11-2 and TRBJ2-7; no clear D gene. Deletions cut 0 bases from V and 3 bases from J, with 12 bases between. The CDR3 runs to 15 residues. The germline CDR1 and CDR2 sequences are SGHAT and FQNNGV. The CDR3 sequence is CASSLDRQSIYEQYF. CDR3 DNA: TGTGCCAGCAGCTTAGATCGCCAATCCATCTACGAGCAGTACTTC.

The gene calls are TRBV2 and TRBJ2-2; D is uncertain. The CDR3 length is 14 residues. With 6 bases removed from V and 0 bases from J, the gap between germline ends came to 8 bases. CDR1 SNHLY and CDR2 FYNNEI come from the germline V gene. CDR3 in DNA: TGTGCCAGCAGAGAACAGACGAACACCGGGGAGCTGTTTTTT. Amino acid sequence: CASREQTNTGELFF.

V is TRBV10-1 and J is TRBJ2-1; 7 nucleotides agree with TRBD2. The V gene end was trimmed by 1 base and the J gene end by 3 bases; junction bases not matched to a gene: 9. Per the germline V gene, CDR1 is WNHNN and CDR2 is SYGVQD (reference sequence). The CDR3 is 17 amino acids. The CDR3 DNA reads as TGCGCCAGCAGTGAGTTAGGTAGCGGGCACAACTACAATGAGCAGTTCTTC. Translated: CASSELGSGHNYNEQFF.

With respect to this clone: Different DNA sequences within this sample yield the same CDR3. J is TRBJ1-2 and V is TRBV7-2; 9 bases fit TRBD1. With V trimmed by 5 bases and J by 3 bases, 4 bases remained unmatched. The CDR3 covers 14 residues. CDR1 and CDR2 from the germline V gene are SGHTA and FQGNSA. CDR3 amino acids: CASSPRTGDYGYTF. For the CDR3, the DNA is TGTGCCAGCAGCCCTCGGACAGGGGACTATGGCTACACCTTC.

This CDR3 reads CASSWEGRGPFF. The CDR3 nucleotides read TGCGCCAGCAGCTGGGAGGGTCGGGGGCCGTTCTTC. The chain employs TRBV5-1 and TRBJ2-1; D possibly corresponds to TRBD2 (7 bases). Trimming pared 3 bases from V and 15 bases from J, leaving 16 bases between. The length of the CDR3 is 12 residues. CDR1 is SGHRS and CDR2 is YFSETQ in the germline V gene.

V is TRBV10-2 and J is TRBJ1-6; 7 positions match TRBD1. The V gene's germline CDR1 is WSHSY and CDR2 SAAADI. This CDR3 spans 14 amino acids. V lost 6 bases to trimming and J lost 6 bases; unmatched junction nucleotides: 5. The CDR3 sequence is CASRWGQLNSPLHF. The CDR3 coding sequence is TGCGCCAGCAGGTGGGGACAGCTTAATTCACCCCTCCACTTT.

This clone was observed many times. V gene TRBV28 combines with J gene TRBJ1-2; D may be TRBD1 (6 bases). This CDR3 is built from 14 residues. V was shortened by 5 bases and J by 7 bases, with 17 bases between the two germline ends. Looked up from germline, CDR1 is MDHEN and CDR2 is SYDVKM. The CDR3 protein is CASSPPVDRAGYTF. The CDR3 DNA reads as TGTGCCAGCAGTCCCCCTGTGGACAGAGCTGGCTACACCTTC.

The rearrangement uses TRBV9 and TRBJ2-1; TRBD1 is a possible D gene (6 bases). Germline V gene sequence: CDR1 SGDLS, CDR2 YYNGEE. V was clipped by 0 bases and J by 9 bases, with 16 bases between them. There are 15 residues in the CDR3. In DNA, the CDR3 is TGTGCCAGCAGCGTAGTGGGCACAGGGACGGGTGAGCAGTTCTTC. It translates to CASSVVGTGTGEQFF.

The V gene is TRBV28, the J gene TRBJ1-1; D remains unclear. Trimming pared 3 bases from V and 5 bases from J, leaving 16 bases between. This CDR3 comprises 15 residues. Germline V gene data show CDR1 as MDHEN and CDR2 as SYDVKM. The CDR3 reads CASSFSFGVGTEAFF. CDR3 sequence (DNA): TGTGCCAGCAGTTTTTCCTTCGGGGTGGGAACTGAAGCTTTCTTT.

This chain uses TRBV18 with TRBJ2-7; 8 bases are a match to TRBD1. Germline CDR1 is KGHSH and CDR2 is LQKENI. CDR3 size: 14 residues. With 6 bases clipped from V and 5 bases from J, the junction kept 9 bases outside the gene matches. The CDR3 here is CASSPGQGLNEQYF. The CDR3 coding sequence is TGTGCCAGCTCCCCAGGACAGGGTCTCAACGAGCAGTACTTC.

This clone has just one count. The chain combines TRBV7-9 with TRBJ2-7; no reliable D call. Trimming took off 1 base at V and 2 bases at J, with 6 bases between the two ends. Per germline, CDR1 SEHNR and CDR2 FQNEAQ (reference sequence). This CDR3 is built from 13 residues. The CDR3 loop reads CASSLVNTYEQYF. The CDR3 coding sequence is TGTGCCAGCAGCTTAGTAAACACCTACGAGCAGTACTTC.

The chain links TRBV27 to TRBJ1-5; 9 positions match TRBD1. This CDR3 is 21 amino acids long. Germline assignment: CDR1 MNHEY and CDR2 SMNVEV (reference sequence). The V and J ends lost 4 bases and 0 bases, in that order; junction bases with no gene match: 19. The CDR3 loop is CASSSLLIRDREGTSNQPQHF. In nucleotides, the CDR3 is TGTGCCAGCAGTTCGCTTCTGATACGGGACAGGGAGGGGACTAGCAATCAGCCCCAGCATTTT.

The chain couples TRBV5-4 to TRBJ1-2; TRBD1 might be the D (6 bases). The V and J ends lost 0 bases and 4 bases respectively, with 13 bases between them. CDR3 size: 15 residues. CDR1 and CDR2 (germline): SGHNT, YYREEE (reference sequence). The CDR3 is CASSLAVQGGYGYTF. CDR3 sequence (DNA): TGTGCCAGCAGCTTGGCCGTACAGGGTGGCTATGGCTACACCTTC.

The chain joins TRBV11-2 to TRBJ2-3; perhaps TRBD2 as D (6 bases). The CDR3 has 17 amino acids. Trimming removed 1 base at V and 2 bases at J, with 16 bases between. Looked up from germline, CDR1 is SGHAT and CDR2 is FQNNGV. CDR3 sequence: CASSLGASDYLTDTQYF. As DNA, the CDR3 is TGTGCCAGCAGCTTAGGAGCTAGCGACTATCTCACAGATACGCAGTATTTT.

This clone was counted once. Other DNA sequences in the sample encode the same CDR3. J is TRBJ2-5 and V is TRBV27; 8 nucleotides align to TRBD2. J gave up 5 bases and V 3 bases, and 8 bases lay outside the gene matches. The CDR3 loop spans 15 amino acids. The germline V gene has CDR1 MNHEY and CDR2 SMNVEV (reference sequence). The CDR3 protein is CASSLSGGRGETQYF. In DNA, the CDR3 is TGTGCCAGCAGTTTGTCGGGAGGGCGAGGGGAGACCCAGTACTTC.

This clone was observed once. The genes are TRBV29-1 and TRBJ2-5, with D tentatively TRBD1 or TRBD2 (6 bases each). V was clipped by 8 bases and J by 5 bases, with 12 bases between them. CDR3 length: 11 residues. Germline CDR1 reads SQVTM; CDR2 reads ANQGSEA. DNA for the CDR3: TGCAGCCCCCGGAGGGGGGAGACCCAGTACTTC. Translated: CSPRRGETQYF.

The chain uses TRBV6-6 and TRBJ2-7, with D possibly being TRBD2 (5 bases). The germline gives CDR1 MNHNY, CDR2 SVGAGI (reference sequence). Trimming removed 6 bases from V and 5 bases from J, with 11 bases in between. The CDR3 has 12 residues. DNA of the CDR3: TGTGCCAGCAGCCACGGGGTTAACGAGCAGTACTTC. This translates into CASSHGVNEQYF.

The rearrangement joins TRBV9 to TRBJ2-3; D might be TRBD2 (6 bases). The CDR3 totals 19 residues. The germline V gene has CDR1 SGDLS and CDR2 YYNGEE. V was cut by 0 bases and J by 1 base, with 21 bases left in between. CDR3 DNA sequence: TGTGCCAGCAGCGTAGCGGCAGGCGGGGCCTGGGGTGGCACAGATACGCAGTATTTT. This translates into CASSVAAGGAWGGTDTQYF.

The rearrangement joins TRBV27 to TRBJ1-2; the match to TRBD1 covers 7 bases. Germline V gene data show CDR1 as MNHEY and CDR2 as SMNVEV (reference sequence). The junction had 7 bases not matched to a gene; V was cut back by 5 bases and J by 4 bases. This CDR3 spans 14 amino acids. CDR3 nucleotides: TGTGCCAGCAGTGGTAGGGGGCTTGGCTATGGCTACACCTTC. Protein product: CASSGRGLGYGYTF.

The chain combines TRBV5-1 with TRBJ2-1; tentative D call: TRBD2 (6 bases). The CDR3 consists of 14 residues. Deletions cut 0 bases from V and 6 bases from J, with 10 bases between. Germline V gene data show CDR1 as SGHRS and CDR2 as YFSETQ. As DNA, the CDR3 is TGCGCCAGCAGCTTGGATGGCGGGACCAATGAGCAGTTCTTC. This encodes CASSLDGGTNEQFF.

This clone was picked up a small number of times. The rearrangement links TRBV7-3 to TRBJ2-5; D possibly matches TRBD1 or TRBD2 (5 bases each). The V gene's germline CDR1 is SGHTA and CDR2 FQGTGA. This CDR3 is built from 15 residues. With 5 bases removed from V and 1 base from J, the gap between germline ends came to 14 bases. The CDR3 here is CASSRGVHAQETQYF. In nucleotides, the CDR3 is TGTGCCAGCAGCAGAGGGGTCCATGCCCAAGAGACCCAGTACTTC.

This sequence joins TRBV6-5 and TRBJ1-2; D gene ambiguous. V gave up 0 bases and J gave up 5 bases, with 10 bases separating them. CDR1 is MNHEY, CDR2 SVGAGI, per germline. The CDR3 runs 14 residues. CDR3: CASSYSGPPYGYTF. CDR3 in DNA: TGTGCCAGCAGTTACTCTGGGCCGCCTTATGGCTACACCTTC.

J is TRBJ1-5 and V is TRBV6-7; D is perhaps TRBD1 (6 bases). TRBV6-7 is an ORF for which the function is uncertain. The V and J ends lost 11 bases and 3 bases respectively, with 14 bases between them. The CDR3 length is 13 residues. CDR3 nucleotides: TGTGCCTGCCGGGACAAGGTCAATCAGCCCCAGCATTTT. Amino acid sequence: CACRDKVNQPQHF.

V gene TRBV5-1 combines with J gene TRBJ1-2, with TRBD1 as a possible D gene (6 bases). The V end lost 9 bases, the J end lost 1 base, and 16 bases lay between the germline ends. The CDR3 covers 14 residues. In germline, CDR1 is SGHRS, CDR2 YFSETQ. CDR3 protein: CATYEGGFNYGYTF. CDR3 in DNA: TGCGCCACTTATGAGGGGGGCTTTAACTATGGCTACACCTTC. The whole variable domain, filled in from reference TRBV5-1 and TRBJ1-2, reads KAGVTQTPRYLIKTRGQQVTLSCSPISGHRSVSWYQQTPGQGLQFLFEYFSETQRNKGNFPGRFSGRQFSNSRSEMNVSTLELGDSALYLCATYEGGFNYGYTFGSGTRLTVV.

This clone was detected once. The rearrangement links TRBV29-1 to TRBJ2-4, with D perhaps TRBD1 (6 bases). The V end lost 6 bases, the J end lost 3 bases, and 9 bases lay between the germline ends. Germline loops: CDR1 SQVTM, CDR2 ANQGSEA. This CDR3 contains 12 residues. DNA for the CDR3: TGCAGCGTCGGGACATACAAAAACATTCAGTACTTC. It specifies CSVGTYKNIQYF.

V usage is TRBV28 and J usage is TRBJ2-7; TRBD2 aligns across 8 bases. CDR1 is MDHEN and CDR2 is SYDVKM in the germline V gene. V gave up 4 bases and J gave up 0 bases; unmatched junction bases: 8. The CDR3 contains 16 residues. The CDR3 DNA reads TGTGCCAGCAGTTCGCTAGCGGGCAGGAGCTCCTACGAGCAGTACTTC. As protein: CASSSLAGRSSYEQYF.

The CDR3 reads CASTRALGTEAFF. The CDR3 nucleotides are TGTGCCAGCACCAGGGCATTAGGCACTGAAGCTTTCTTT. This chain uses TRBV14 with TRBJ1-1; possibly TRBD1 for D (5 bases). This CDR3 is built from 13 residues. Germline loops: CDR1 SGHDN, CDR2 FVKESK. The V end lost 7 bases, the J end lost 4 bases, and 13 bases lay between the germline ends.